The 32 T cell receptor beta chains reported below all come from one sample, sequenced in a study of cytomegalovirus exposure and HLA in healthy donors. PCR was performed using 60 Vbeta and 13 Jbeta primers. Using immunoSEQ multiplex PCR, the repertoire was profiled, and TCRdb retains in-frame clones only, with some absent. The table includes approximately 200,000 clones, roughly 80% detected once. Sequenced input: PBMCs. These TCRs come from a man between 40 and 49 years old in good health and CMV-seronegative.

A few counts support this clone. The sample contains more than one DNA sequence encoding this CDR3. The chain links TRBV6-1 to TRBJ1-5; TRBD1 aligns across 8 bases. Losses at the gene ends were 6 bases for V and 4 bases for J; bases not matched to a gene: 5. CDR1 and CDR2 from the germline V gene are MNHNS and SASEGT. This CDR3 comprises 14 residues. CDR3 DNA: TGTGCCAGCAGCGTCGGACAGGGAAATCAGCCCCAGCATTTT. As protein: CASSVGQGNQPQHF.

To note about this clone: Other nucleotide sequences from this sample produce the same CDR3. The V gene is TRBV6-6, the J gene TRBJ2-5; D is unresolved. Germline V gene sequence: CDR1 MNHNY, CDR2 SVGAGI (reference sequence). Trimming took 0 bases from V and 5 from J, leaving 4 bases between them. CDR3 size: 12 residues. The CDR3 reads CASSYSRETQYF. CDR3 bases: TGTGCCAGCAGTTACTCTCGGGAGACCCAGTACTTC.

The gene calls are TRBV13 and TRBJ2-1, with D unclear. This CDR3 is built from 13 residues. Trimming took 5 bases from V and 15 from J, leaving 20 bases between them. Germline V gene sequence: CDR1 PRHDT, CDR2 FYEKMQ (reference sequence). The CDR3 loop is CASSKSPTPRLFF. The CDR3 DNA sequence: TGTGCCAGCAGCAAATCCCCAACACCCAGGTTGTTCTTC.

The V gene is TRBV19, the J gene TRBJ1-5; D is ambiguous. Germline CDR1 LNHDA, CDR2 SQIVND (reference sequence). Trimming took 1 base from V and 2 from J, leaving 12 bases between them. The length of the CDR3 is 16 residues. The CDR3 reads CASSIGEGFGNQPQHF. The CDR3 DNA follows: TGTGCCAGTAGTATAGGTGAGGGTTTCGGCAATCAGCCCCAGCATTTT.

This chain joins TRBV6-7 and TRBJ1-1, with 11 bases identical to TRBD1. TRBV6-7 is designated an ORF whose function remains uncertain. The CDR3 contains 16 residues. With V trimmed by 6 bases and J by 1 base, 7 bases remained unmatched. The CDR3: CASRNRDRGWNTEAFF. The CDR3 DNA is TGTGCCAGCAGGAATAGGGACAGGGGGTGGAACACTGAAGCTTTCTTT.

CDR3 residues: CASSIGTGRDEQYF. CDR3 DNA: TGTGCCAGTAGTATAGGGACAGGGCGCGACGAGCAGTACTTC. V usage is TRBV19 and J usage is TRBJ2-7, with 8 bases that match TRBD1. With 1 base clipped from V and 5 bases from J, the junction kept 4 bases outside the gene matches. CDR3 length equals 14 residues. Germline V gene sequence: CDR1 LNHDA, CDR2 SQIVND (reference sequence).

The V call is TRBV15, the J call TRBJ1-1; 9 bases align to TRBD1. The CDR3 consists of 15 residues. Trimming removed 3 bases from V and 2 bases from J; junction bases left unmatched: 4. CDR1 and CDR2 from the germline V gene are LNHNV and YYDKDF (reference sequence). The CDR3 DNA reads TGTGCCACCAGCAGGACAGGGGGGGTTAACACTGAAGCTTTCTTT. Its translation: CATSRTGGVNTEAFF.

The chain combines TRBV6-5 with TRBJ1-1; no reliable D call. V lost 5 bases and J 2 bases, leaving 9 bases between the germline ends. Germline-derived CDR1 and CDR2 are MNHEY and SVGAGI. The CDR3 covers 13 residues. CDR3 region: CASSSSINTEAFF. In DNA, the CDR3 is TGTGCCAGCAGTAGCTCGATCAACACTGAAGCTTTCTTT.

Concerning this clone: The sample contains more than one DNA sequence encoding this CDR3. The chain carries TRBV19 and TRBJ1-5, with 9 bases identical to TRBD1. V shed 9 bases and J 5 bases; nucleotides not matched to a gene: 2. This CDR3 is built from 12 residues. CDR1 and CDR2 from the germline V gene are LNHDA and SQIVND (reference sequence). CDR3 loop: CASRDRDQPQHF. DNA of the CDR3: TGTGCCAGCCGGGACAGGGATCAGCCCCAGCATTTT.

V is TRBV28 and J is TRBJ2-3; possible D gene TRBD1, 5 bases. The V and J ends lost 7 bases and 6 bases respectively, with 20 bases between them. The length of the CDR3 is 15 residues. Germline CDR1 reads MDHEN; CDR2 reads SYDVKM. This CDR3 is CASTPQDARLDTQYF. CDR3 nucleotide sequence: TGTGCCAGCACCCCACAGGACGCCAGGCTTGATACGCAGTATTTT. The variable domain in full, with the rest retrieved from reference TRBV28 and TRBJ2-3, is DVKVTQSSRYLVKRTGEKVFLECVQDMDHENMFWYRQDPGLGLRLIYFSYDVKMKEKGDIPEGYSVSREKKERFSLILESASTNQTSMYLCASTPQDARLDTQYFGPGTRLTVL.

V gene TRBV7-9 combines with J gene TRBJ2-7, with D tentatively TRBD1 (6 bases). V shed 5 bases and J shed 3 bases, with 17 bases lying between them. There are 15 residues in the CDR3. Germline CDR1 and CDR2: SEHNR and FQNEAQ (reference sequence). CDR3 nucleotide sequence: TGTGCCAGCAGCCCTCGACAGGTTCGTCTCTACGAGCAGTACTTC. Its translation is CASSPRQVRLYEQYF.

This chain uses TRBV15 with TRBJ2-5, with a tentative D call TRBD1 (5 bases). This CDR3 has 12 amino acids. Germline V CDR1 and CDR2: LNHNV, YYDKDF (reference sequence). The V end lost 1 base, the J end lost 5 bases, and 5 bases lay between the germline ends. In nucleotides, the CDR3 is TGTGCCACCAGCAGAGCAGGGGAGACCCAGTACTTC. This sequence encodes CATSRAGETQYF. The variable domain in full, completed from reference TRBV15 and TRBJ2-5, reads DAMVIQNPRYQVTQFGKPVTLSCSQTLNHNVMYWYQQKSSQAPKLLFHYYDKDFNNEADTPDNFQSRRPNTSFCFLDIRSPGLGDTAMYLCATSRAGETQYFGPGTRLLVL.

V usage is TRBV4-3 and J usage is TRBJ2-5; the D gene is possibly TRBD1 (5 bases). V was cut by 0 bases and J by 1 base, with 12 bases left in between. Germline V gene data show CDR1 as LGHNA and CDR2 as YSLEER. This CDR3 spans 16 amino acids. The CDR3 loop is CASSQDRAGIQETQYF. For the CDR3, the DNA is TGCGCCAGCAGCCAAGATCGTGCAGGGATCCAAGAGACCCAGTACTTC.

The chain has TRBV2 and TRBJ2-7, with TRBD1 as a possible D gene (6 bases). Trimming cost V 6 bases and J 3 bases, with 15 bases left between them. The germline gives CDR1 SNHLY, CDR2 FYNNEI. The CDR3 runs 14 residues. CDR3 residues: CASSQRQVIYEQYF. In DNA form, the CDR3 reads TGTGCCAGCAGCCAAAGACAGGTAATCTACGAGCAGTACTTC.

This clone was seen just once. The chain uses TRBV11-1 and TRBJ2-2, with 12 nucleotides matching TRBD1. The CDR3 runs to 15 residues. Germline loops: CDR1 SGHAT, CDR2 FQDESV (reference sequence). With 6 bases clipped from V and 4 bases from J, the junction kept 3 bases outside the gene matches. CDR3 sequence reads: CASRGQGAGTGELFF. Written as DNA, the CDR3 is TGTGCCAGCAGGGGACAGGGGGCGGGCACCGGGGAGCTGTTTTTT.

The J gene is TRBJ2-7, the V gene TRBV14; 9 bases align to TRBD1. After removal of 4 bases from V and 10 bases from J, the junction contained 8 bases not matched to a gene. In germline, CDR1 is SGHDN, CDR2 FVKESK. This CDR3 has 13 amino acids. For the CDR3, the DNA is TGTGCCAGCAGCCGCGTAGACAGGGGGACTCAGTACTTC. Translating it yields CASSRVDRGTQYF.

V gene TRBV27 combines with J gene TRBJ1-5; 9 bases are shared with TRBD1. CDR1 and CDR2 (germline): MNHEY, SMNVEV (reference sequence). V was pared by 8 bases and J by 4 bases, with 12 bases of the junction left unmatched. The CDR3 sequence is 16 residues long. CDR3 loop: CASANTGTGLNQPQHF. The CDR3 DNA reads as TGTGCCAGCGCCAACACCGGGACAGGGTTAAATCAGCCCCAGCATTTT.

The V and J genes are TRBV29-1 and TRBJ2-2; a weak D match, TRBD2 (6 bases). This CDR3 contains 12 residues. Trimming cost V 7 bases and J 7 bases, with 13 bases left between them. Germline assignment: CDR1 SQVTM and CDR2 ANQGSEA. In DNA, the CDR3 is TGCAGCGCCAGGGAGGTGAGCGGGGAGCTGTTTTTT. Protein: CSAREVSGELFF.

This CDR3 reads CASSPLPGTGSYEQYF. Here the CDR3 DNA reads TGCGCCAGCAGCCCTCTACCCGGGACAGGGTCCTACGAGCAGTACTTC. The genes are TRBV5-1 and TRBJ2-7; TRBD1 matches 9 bases. Germline CDR1 is SGHRS and CDR2 is YFSETQ. V lost 4 bases, J lost 1 base, and 9 bases stayed unmatched. This CDR3 is 16 amino acids long.

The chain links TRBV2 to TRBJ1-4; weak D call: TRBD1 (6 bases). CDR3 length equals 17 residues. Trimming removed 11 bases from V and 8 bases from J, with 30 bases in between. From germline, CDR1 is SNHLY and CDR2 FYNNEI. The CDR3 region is CASKGVRGTAAGEKLFF. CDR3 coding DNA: TGTGCCTCTAAGGGGGTTAGGGGGACCGCGGCCGGCGAAAAACTGTTTTTT.

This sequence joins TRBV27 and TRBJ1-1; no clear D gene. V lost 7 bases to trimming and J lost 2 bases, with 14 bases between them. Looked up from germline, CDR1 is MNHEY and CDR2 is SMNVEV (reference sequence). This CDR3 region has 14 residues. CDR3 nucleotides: TGTGCCAGCATAGGCTGGACTAAAAACACTGAAGCTTTCTTT. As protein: CASIGWTKNTEAFF.

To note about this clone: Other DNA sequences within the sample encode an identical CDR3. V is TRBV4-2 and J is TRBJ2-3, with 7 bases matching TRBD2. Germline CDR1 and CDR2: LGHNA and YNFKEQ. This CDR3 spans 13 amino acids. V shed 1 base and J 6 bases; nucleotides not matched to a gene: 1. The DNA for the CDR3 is TGTGCCAGCAGCCAAGGACTAGCCGATACGCAGTATTTT. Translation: CASSQGLADTQYF.

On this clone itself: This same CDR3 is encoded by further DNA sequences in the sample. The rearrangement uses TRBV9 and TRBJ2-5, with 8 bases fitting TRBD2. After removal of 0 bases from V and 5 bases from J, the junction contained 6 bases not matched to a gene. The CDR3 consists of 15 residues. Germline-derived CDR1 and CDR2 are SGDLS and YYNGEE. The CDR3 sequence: CASSVDTSGQETQYF. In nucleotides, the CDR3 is TGTGCCAGCAGCGTAGATACTAGCGGACAGGAGACCCAGTACTTC.

CDR3 amino acids: CASSPQGSGGIFGYTF. The CDR3 DNA is TGTGCCAGCAGCCCTCAGGGATCCGGCGGCATTTTTGGCTACACCTTC. The chain recombines TRBV5-6 with TRBJ1-2; a weak D match, TRBD1 (5 bases). The length of the CDR3 is 16 residues. Germline V CDR1 and CDR2: SGHDT, YYEEEE. V lost 4 bases and J 7 bases, leaving 23 bases between the germline ends.

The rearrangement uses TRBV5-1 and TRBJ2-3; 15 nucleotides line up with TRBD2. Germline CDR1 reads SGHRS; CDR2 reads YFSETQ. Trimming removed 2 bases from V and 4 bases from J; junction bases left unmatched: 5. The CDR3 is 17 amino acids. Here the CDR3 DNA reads TGCGCCAGCAGCTTAGGACTAGCGGGAGGGTCCCCAGATACGCAGTATTTT. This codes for CASSLGLAGGSPDTQYF.

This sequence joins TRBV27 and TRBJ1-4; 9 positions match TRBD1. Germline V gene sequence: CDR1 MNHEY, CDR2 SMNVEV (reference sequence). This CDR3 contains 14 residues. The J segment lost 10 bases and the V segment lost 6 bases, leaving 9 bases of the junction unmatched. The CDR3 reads CASSPGTGLGKLFF. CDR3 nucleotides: TGTGCCAGCAGCCCAGGGACAGGGTTGGGAAAACTGTTTTTT.

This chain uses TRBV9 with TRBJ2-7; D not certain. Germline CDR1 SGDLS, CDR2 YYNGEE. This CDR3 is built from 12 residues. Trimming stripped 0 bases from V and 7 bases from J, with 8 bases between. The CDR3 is CASSVARGEQYF. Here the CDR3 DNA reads TGTGCCAGCAGCGTAGCTAGAGGAGAGCAGTACTTC. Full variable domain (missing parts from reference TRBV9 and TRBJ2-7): DSGVTQTPKHLITATGQRVTLRCSPRSGDLSVYWYQQSLDQGLQFLIQYYNGEERAKGNILERFSAQQFPDLHSELNLSSLELGDSALYFCASSVARGEQYFGPGTRLTVT.

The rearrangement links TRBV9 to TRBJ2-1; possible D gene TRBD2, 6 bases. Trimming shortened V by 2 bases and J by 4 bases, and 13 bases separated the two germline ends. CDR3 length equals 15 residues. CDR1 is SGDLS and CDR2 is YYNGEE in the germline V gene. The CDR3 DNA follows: TGTGCCAGCAGCGTCGGTATTAGCGGTTACAATGAGCAGTTCTTC. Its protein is CASSVGISGYNEQFF.

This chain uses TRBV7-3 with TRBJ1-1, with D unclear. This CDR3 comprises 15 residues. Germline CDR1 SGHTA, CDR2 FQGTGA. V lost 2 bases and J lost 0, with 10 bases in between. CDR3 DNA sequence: TGTGCCAGCAGCTTATTTGAACAGTTGAACACTGAAGCTTTCTTT. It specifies CASSLFEQLNTEAFF. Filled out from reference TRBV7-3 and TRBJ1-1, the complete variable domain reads GAGVSQTPSNKVTEKGKYVELRCDPISGHTALYWYRQSLGQGPEFLIYFQGTGAADDSGLPNDRFFAVRPEGSVSTLKIQRTERGDSAVYLCASSLFEQLNTEAFFGQGTRLTVV.

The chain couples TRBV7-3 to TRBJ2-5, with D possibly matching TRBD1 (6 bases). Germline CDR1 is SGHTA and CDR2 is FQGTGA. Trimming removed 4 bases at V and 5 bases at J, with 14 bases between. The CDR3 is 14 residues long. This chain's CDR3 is CASSSTGSRETQYF. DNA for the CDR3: TGTGCCAGCAGCTCCACAGGGTCCCGCGAGACCCAGTACTTC.

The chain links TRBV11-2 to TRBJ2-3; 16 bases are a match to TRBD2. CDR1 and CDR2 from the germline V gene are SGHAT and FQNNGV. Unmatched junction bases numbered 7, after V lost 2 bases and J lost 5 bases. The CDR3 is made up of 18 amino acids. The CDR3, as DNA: TGTGCCAGCAGCTTACCTGGGACTAGCGGGGGGGCGGTAGATACGCAGTATTTT. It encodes CASSLPGTSGGAVDTQYF.

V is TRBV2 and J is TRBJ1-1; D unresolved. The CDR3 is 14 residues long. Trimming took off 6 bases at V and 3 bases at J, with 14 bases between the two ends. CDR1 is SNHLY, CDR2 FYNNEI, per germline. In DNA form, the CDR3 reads TGTGCCAGCAGCCGCGACAATGGGTACACTGAAGCTTTCTTT. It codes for CASSRDNGYTEAFF.